The clone carrying this T cell receptor (beta chain) was observed a handful of times. What it binds is not known. CDR1 MGHRA and CDR2 YSYEKL come from the germline V gene. Trimming left V 3 bases short and J 4 bases short, with 17 bases between. The CDR3 covers 16 residues. This record comes from a study of T cells in Graves' hyperthyroidism and ophthalmopathy. Study overall: Peripheral blood was obtained at initial diagnosis, preceding any treatment. General observations from the study: Stable hyperthyroidism and ophthalmopathy were separated using 13 V-J signatures.

Sample collection date corresponds to first hyperthyroidism diagnosis, prior to any ophthalmopathy symptoms. Amplified regions were TCR beta CDR3 sequences from RNA transcripts. With the HTBI primer set, the TCR CDR3 went through a first round of RT-PCR. TCRdb passed the multiplex PCR reads through MiXCR, listing each CDR3 protein once. The sample contains about 250,000 distinct CDR3 sequences, about 15% of which appear only once. The material sequenced was blood. V and J are TRBV4-1 and TRBJ2-3; D assignment may be TRBD1 or TRBD2 (5 bases each). This receptor was taken from a woman in her fifties or sixties with Graves' hyperthyroidism that later progressed to Graves' ophthalmopathy. Here the CDR3 reads CASSHPGTGLPDTQYF. CDR3 nucleotide sequence: TGCGCCAGCAGCCATCCCGGGACGGGGCTACCAGATACGCAGTATTTT.